One and the same sample provided the 21 T cell receptor beta chains below, sequenced in a study of CD8 T cells in ankylosing spondylitis. TCRdb passed the 5' RACE reads through MiXCR, listing each CDR3 protein once. There are 200,000 to 250,000 distinct CDR3 sequences in the sample; under 12% occur only once, and about 20% lies in the top ten. The sample taken for sequencing was blood, either unsorted or a sorted T cell fraction (not recorded which). Receptors were obtained from a male donor with ankylosing spondylitis or in good health (not recorded which).

V gene TRBV20-1 combines with J gene TRBJ2-2; 11 positions match TRBD1. The V gene's germline CDR1 is DFQATT and CDR2 SNEGSKA (reference sequence). The CDR3 extends over 16 amino acids. V lost 3 bases to trimming and J lost 6 bases; unmatched junction nucleotides: 9. The CDR3 here is CSASDPGTGGPGELFF. The CDR3 bases are TGCAGTGCTAGTGACCCCGGGACAGGGGGTCCCGGGGAGCTGTTTTTT.

The CDR3: CSARAGSSSGNTIYF. The CDR3 nucleotides read TGCAGTGCTAGAGCGGGCAGCAGCTCTGGAAACACCATATATTTT. The chain is built from TRBV20-1 and TRBJ1-3; no firm D call. The CDR3 contains 15 residues. Looked up from germline, CDR1 is DFQATT and CDR2 is SNEGSKA (reference sequence). V lost 1 base to trimming and J lost 0 bases, with 10 bases between them.

The gene calls are TRBV6-5 and TRBJ1-2; 7 nucleotides align to TRBD1. Per the germline V gene, CDR1 is MNHEY and CDR2 is SVGAGI. The CDR3 runs 16 residues. The V gene end was trimmed by 4 bases and the J gene end by 0 bases; junction bases not matched to a gene: 8. Here the CDR3 DNA reads TGTGCCAGCAGTTCCCCGAGGCAGGGGGCTAACTATGGCTACACCTTC. This sequence encodes CASSSPRQGANYGYTF.

This clonotype appeared many times. The rearrangement uses TRBV12-3 or TRBV12-4 and TRBJ2-3; D call uncertain. V was pared by 5 bases and J by 5 bases, with 11 bases between. The CDR3 runs to 13 residues. The CDR3 region is CASSANLEDTQYF. The CDR3 DNA reads as TGTGCCAGCAGTGCTAACCTCGAAGATACGCAGTATTTT.

This clonotype was seen more than once but under ten times. This chain uses TRBV3-1 with TRBJ2-7; 8 nucleotides agree with TRBD1. The CDR3 is 13 amino acids. V lost 3 bases to trimming and J lost 7 bases; unmatched junction nucleotides: 5. Germline-derived CDR1 and CDR2 are LGHDT and YNNKEL (reference sequence). The CDR3, as DNA: TGTGCCAGCAGCCAGGACAGGGTTCGGGAGCAGTACTTC. It is translated as CASSQDRVREQYF.

V usage is TRBV20-1 and J usage is TRBJ2-5; the D gene is possibly TRBD2 (6 bases). Germline V gives CDR1 DFQATT, CDR2 SNEGSKA (reference sequence). Trimming took off 0 bases at V and 2 bases at J, with 19 bases between the two ends. This CDR3 has 17 amino acids. The CDR3 spells CSARDVGPGGIQETQYF. The CDR3 DNA follows: TGCAGTGCTAGAGATGTGGGCCCCGGAGGGATACAAGAGACCCAGTACTTC.

This clonotype has a count of ten or more. The V call is TRBV5-1, the J call TRBJ1-1; TRBD1 might be the D (6 bases). In germline, CDR1 is SGHRS, CDR2 YFSETQ. V was pared by 0 bases and J by 1 base, with 7 bases between. The CDR3 runs to 14 residues. The CDR3 is CASSLEGQNTEAFF. CDR3 nucleotide sequence: TGCGCCAGCAGCTTGGAGGGACAGAACACTGAAGCTTTCTTT.

V is TRBV20-1 and J is TRBJ1-6; tentatively, D is TRBD1 (5 bases). Deletions cut 3 bases from V and 7 bases from J, with 19 bases between. The CDR3 is made up of 16 amino acids. Per the germline V gene, CDR1 is DFQATT and CDR2 is SNEGSKA (reference sequence). The chain's CDR3 is CSASPKYGAINSPLHF. CDR3 bases: TGCAGTGCTAGCCCTAAATATGGGGCTATCAATTCACCCCTCCACTTT.

In its sample, this clonotype was seen many times. The chain is built from TRBV12-3 or TRBV12-4 and TRBJ2-3, with D possibly matching TRBD2 (6 bases). The CDR3 has 16 amino acids. Trimming shortened V by 3 bases and J by 0 bases, and 13 bases separated the two germline ends. The CDR3 DNA reads as TGTGCCAGCAGTTTCGTCCCGGGGACTAGCACAGATACGCAGTATTTT. It is translated as CASSFVPGTSTDTQYF.

In this sample, this clonotype turned up a few times. The V call is TRBV12-3 or TRBV12-4, the J call TRBJ1-1; D not resolved. V gave up 2 bases and J gave up 4 bases, with 11 bases separating them. The CDR3 runs to 14 residues. The CDR3 region has the DNA TGTGCCAGCAGTTTACACAGAGAATCCACTGAAGCTTTCTTT. The encoded protein is CASSLHRESTEAFF.

This clonotype came up a few times. The chain combines TRBV18 with TRBJ2-5; 10 bases map to TRBD1. The germline CDR1 and CDR2 sequences are KGHSH and LQKENI. The CDR3 runs 15 residues. The ends lost 5 bases at V and 4 bases at J; junction bases unmatched: 7. Here the CDR3 DNA reads TGTGCCAGCTCATCGACAGGGGGCCCGTTAGAGACCCAGTACTTC. The encoded protein is CASSSTGGPLETQYF.

This chain joins TRBV12-3 or TRBV12-4 and TRBJ2-7; the D gene is possibly TRBD1 (5 bases). CDR3 length: 12 residues. V was shortened by 3 bases and J by 6 bases, with 9 bases between the two germline ends. The chain's CDR3 is CASSLVQGEQYF. As DNA, the CDR3 is TGTGCCAGCAGTTTGGTTCAGGGCGAGCAGTACTTC.

This clonotype has a count of ten or more. The chain joins TRBV4-2 to TRBJ2-2; D is unclear. CDR1 is LGHNA and CDR2 is YNFKEQ in the germline V gene. With 1 base removed from V and 6 bases from J, the gap between germline ends came to 9 bases. This CDR3 has 14 residues. As DNA, the CDR3 is TGTGCCAGCAGCCAAGTTGGCAGCCCCGGGGAGCTGTTTTTT. Its translation: CASSQVGSPGELFF.

About this clonotype: Just one base apart from a much larger clone, this may be a read error. V is TRBV5-1 and J is TRBJ1-2, with a tentative D call TRBD1 (6 bases). CDR3 size: 14 residues. Germline values: CDR1 SGHRS, CDR2 YFSETQ. The DNA for the CDR3 is TGCGCCAGCAGCTTGGCAGGGGATGAATTTGGCTACCCCTTC. Amino acid sequence: CASSLAGDEFGYPF.

Regarding this clonotype: A much larger clone differs from this one at a single base, so this may be a read error. J is TRBJ2-5 and V is TRBV7-9; a possible D gene is TRBD2 (6 bases). Germline CDR1 and CDR2: SEHNR and FQNEAQ (reference sequence). The CDR3 extends over 14 amino acids. CDR3 nucleotide sequence: TGTGCCAGCAGCTTCTCAGCGGGCGGAGAGACCCATTACTTC. This encodes CASSFSAGGETHYF. The variable domain in full, completed from reference TRBV7-9 and TRBJ2-5, reads DTGVSQNPRHKITKRGQNVTFRCDPISEHNRLYWYRQTLGQGPEFLTYFQNEAQLEKSRLLSDRFSAERPKGSFSTLEIQRTEQGDSAMYLCASSFSAGGETHYFGPGTRLLVL.

This clonotype was counted at least ten times. This rearrangement joins TRBV5-4 to TRBJ2-7; D assignment may be TRBD1 or TRBD2 (6 bases each). CDR3 length: 13 amino acids. The V gene's germline CDR1 is SGHNT and CDR2 YYREEE (reference sequence). Between the trimmed V and J ends, which lost 4 bases and 4 bases, there was a span of 12 bases. The CDR3 nucleotides are TGTGCCAGCAGCCTCTGGGGGGCTTACGAGCAGTACTTC. It translates to CASSLWGAYEQYF.

Many counts were recorded for this clonotype. The rearrangement joins TRBV12-3 or TRBV12-4 to TRBJ2-3; TRBD2 is a possible D gene (6 bases). CDR3 length: 13 residues. V shed 7 bases and J shed 4 bases, with 12 bases lying between them. The CDR3 DNA follows: TGTGCCAGCATCGCTCCGGGAGCAGATACGCAGTATTTT. The encoded protein is CASIAPGADTQYF.

This clonotype was detected ten times or more. V is TRBV5-1 and J is TRBJ1-2; TRBD1 matches at 8 bases. The CDR3 loop spans 14 amino acids. Germline assignment: CDR1 SGHRS and CDR2 YFSETQ. The junction had 5 bases not matched to a gene; V was cut back by 4 bases and J by 3 bases. Here the CDR3 reads CASSGQGFDYGYTF. Written as DNA, the CDR3 is TGCGCCAGCAGCGGACAGGGTTTTGACTATGGCTACACCTTC.

This clonotype was picked up a small number of times. The chain joins TRBV24-1 to TRBJ1-2; 9 bases line up with TRBD1. The CDR3 consists of 14 residues. V lost 9 bases and J lost 2; bases outside the gene matches: 6. CDR1 is KGHDR, CDR2 SFDVKD, per germline. This CDR3 reads CATQEGTGNYGYTF. The CDR3 bases are TGTGCCACCCAAGAAGGGACAGGGAACTATGGCTACACCTTC.

This clonotype appeared many times. The chain recombines TRBV24-1 with TRBJ2-1; 7 positions agree with TRBD2. V was pared by 2 bases and J by 4 bases, with 7 bases of the junction left unmatched. Per germline, CDR1 KGHDR and CDR2 SFDVKD. The CDR3 loop spans 16 amino acids. DNA of the CDR3: TGTGCCACCAGTGATTCCTTCGCGGGGGAATACAATGAGCAGTTCTTC. Its protein product is CATSDSFAGEYNEQFF.

This clonotype was recorded many times. The chain links TRBV12-3 or TRBV12-4 to TRBJ1-5; no definite D call. Between the trimmed V and J ends, which lost 7 bases and 2 bases, there was a span of 12 bases. This CDR3 is 14 amino acids long. DNA for the CDR3: TGTGCCAGCACCGACCAGACGGGCAATCAGCCCCAGCATTTT. It yields the protein CASTDQTGNQPQHF.